This T cell receptor beta chain is drawn from a study of control samples from healthy donors and cancer patients. CDR1 and CDR2 (germline): SGHDN, FVKESK. The CDR3 contains 14 residues. V was pared by 0 bases and J by 5 bases, with 11 bases between. The method was immunoSEQ multiplex PCR; TCRdb's version includes in-frame clones alone and lacks a portion of them. The sample lists fewer than 200,000 clones, around 90% occurring once. Source material: blood. The chain uses TRBV14 and TRBJ2-7; D uncertain. The TCR comes from a woman in her forties or fifties in good health. This chain's CDR3 is CASSQDVRFHEQYF. The CDR3 nucleotides read TGTGCCAGCAGCCAAGACGTCCGCTTCCACGAGCAGTACTTC. The whole variable domain, filled in from reference TRBV14 and TRBJ2-7, reads EAGVTQFPSHSVIEKGQTVTLRCDPISGHDNLYWYRRVMGKEIKFLLHFVKESKQDESGMPNNRFLAERTGGTYSTLKVQPAELEDSGVYFCASSQDVRFHEQYFGPGTRLTVT.